This note documents a single T cell receptor (beta chain) sequence. The germline CDR1 and CDR2 sequences are MNHEY and SVGAGI. The junction had 4 bases not matched to a gene; V was cut back by 4 bases and J by 4 bases. This CDR3 spans 14 amino acids. This sample was taken from a study of blood T cell repertoires in COVID-19. Overall study: Sample material is recorded as cDNA or gDNA derived from T cells, B-cell-depleted T cells, or PBMCs.

Some clones are missing from TCRdb's copy, which holds only in-frame ones; the method was immunoSEQ multiplex PCR. The sample lists tens of thousands of clones, 80% to 90% occurring once. This chain uses TRBV6-5 with TRBJ1-3; 7 bases are shared with TRBD1. Sample: peripheral blood. The TCR comes from a human donor in a cohort sampled during active COVID-19. This CDR3 reads CASSLTGLGNTIYF. The CDR3 DNA follows: TGTGCCAGCAGTTTGACAGGGTTGGGAAACACCATATATTTT.